This record concerns one T cell receptor (beta chain) sequence. The method was immunoSEQ multiplex PCR; TCRdb's version includes in-frame clones alone and lacks a portion of them. The sample yields more than 100,000 clones, approximately 91% seen once. This entry comes from a study of T cell responses to AZD1222 COVID-19 vaccine. The sample in question was peripheral blood, obtained on day 0 of AZD1222 vaccination. The receptor was derived from an adult in good health.

CDR3 region: CASSLLGRGNGYTF. The CDR3, as DNA: TGTGCCAGCAGCTTGTTGGGCAGGGGAAATGGCTACACCTTC. V usage is TRBV5-4 and J usage is TRBJ1-2, with D possibly matching TRBD1 (6 bases). The germline V and J ends were trimmed by 1 base and 6 bases, with 13 bases remaining between them. There are 14 residues in the CDR3. Germline values: CDR1 SGHNT, CDR2 YYREEE (reference sequence). The full variable domain, its missing parts supplied by reference TRBV5-4 and TRBJ1-2, is ETGVTQSPTHLIKTRGQQVTLRCSSQSGHNTVSWYQQALGQGPQFIFQYYREEENGRGNFPPRFSGLQFPNYSSELNVNALELDDSALYLCASSLLGRGNGYTFGSGTRLTVV.